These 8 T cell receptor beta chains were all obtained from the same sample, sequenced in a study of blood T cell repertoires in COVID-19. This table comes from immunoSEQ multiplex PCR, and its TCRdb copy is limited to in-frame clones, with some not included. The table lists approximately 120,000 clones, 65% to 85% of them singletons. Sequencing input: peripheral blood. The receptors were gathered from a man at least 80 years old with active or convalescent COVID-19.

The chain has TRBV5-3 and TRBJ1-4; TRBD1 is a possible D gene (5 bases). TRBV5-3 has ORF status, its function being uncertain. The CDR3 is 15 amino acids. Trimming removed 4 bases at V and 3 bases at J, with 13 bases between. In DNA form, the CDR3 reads TGTGCCAGAAGCGTCAGGGTGGATGCTAATGAAAAACTGTTTTTT. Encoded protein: CARSVRVDANEKLFF.

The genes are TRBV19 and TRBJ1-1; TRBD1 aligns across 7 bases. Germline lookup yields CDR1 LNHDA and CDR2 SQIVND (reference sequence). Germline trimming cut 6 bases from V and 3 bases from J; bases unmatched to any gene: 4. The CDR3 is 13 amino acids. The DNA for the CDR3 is TGTGCCAGTAGCCTCACAGGGGACACTGAAGCTTTCTTT. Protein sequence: CASSLTGDTEAFF.

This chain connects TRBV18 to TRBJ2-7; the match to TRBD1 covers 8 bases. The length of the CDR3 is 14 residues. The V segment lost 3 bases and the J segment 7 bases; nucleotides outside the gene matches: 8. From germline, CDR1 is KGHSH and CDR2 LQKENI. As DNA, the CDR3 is TGTGCCAGCTCACCGGTCAGGGGGCAGAGGGAGCAGTACTTC. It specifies CASSPVRGQREQYF.

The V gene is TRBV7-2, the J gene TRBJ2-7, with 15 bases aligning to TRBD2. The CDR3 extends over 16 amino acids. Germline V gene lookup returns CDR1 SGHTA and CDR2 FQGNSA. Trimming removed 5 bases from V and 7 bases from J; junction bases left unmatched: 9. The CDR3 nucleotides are TGTGCCAGCAGCCCCAGGACTAGCGGGGGGGCCGTAGAGCAGTACTTC. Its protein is CASSPRTSGGAVEQYF.

The CDR3 sequence is CASSPRDRGGEQYF. CDR3 nucleotides: TGCGCCAGCAGCCCCCGGGACAGGGGGGGCGAGCAGTACTTC. The rearrangement uses TRBV4-1 and TRBJ2-7; TRBD1 agrees at 11 bases. Unmatched junction bases numbered 5, after V lost 4 bases and J lost 6 bases. Germline CDR1 and CDR2: MGHRA and YSYEKL. This CDR3 has 14 amino acids.

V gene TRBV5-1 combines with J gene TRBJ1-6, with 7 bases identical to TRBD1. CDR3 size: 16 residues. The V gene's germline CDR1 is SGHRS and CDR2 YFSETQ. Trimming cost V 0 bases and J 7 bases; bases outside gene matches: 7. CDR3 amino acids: CASSLAVAGGNSPLHF. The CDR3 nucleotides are TGCGCCAGCAGCTTGGCGGTCGCAGGGGGGAATTCACCCCTCCACTTT. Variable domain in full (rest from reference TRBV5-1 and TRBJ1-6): KAGVTQTPRYLIKTRGQQVTLSCSPISGHRSVSWYQQTPGQGLQFLFEYFSETQRNKGNFPGRFSGRQFSNSRSEMNVSTLELGDSALYLCASSLAVAGGNSPLHFGNGTRLTVT.

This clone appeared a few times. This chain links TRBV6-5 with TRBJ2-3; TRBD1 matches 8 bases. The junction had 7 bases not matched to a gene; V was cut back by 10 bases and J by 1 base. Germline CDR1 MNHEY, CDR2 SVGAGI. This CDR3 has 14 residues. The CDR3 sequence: CATMDRVGTDTQYF. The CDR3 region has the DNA TGTGCCACCATGGACAGGGTGGGCACAGATACGCAGTATTTT.

DNA of the CDR3: TGTGCCAGCAGCGTAACTCCTCACTCTGGGGCCAACGTCCTGACTTTC. Translation: CASSVTPHSGANVLTF. The rearrangement links TRBV9 to TRBJ2-6; D is undetermined. The germline V and J ends were trimmed by 1 base and 0 bases, with 8 bases remaining between them. Per germline, CDR1 SGDLS and CDR2 YYNGEE. This CDR3 has 16 amino acids.